This T cell receptor beta chain was captured by sequencing in a study of T cell responses to AZD1222 COVID-19 vaccine. V trimming: 7 bases; J trimming: 4 bases; junction bases outside the gene matches: 7. CDR1 and CDR2 (germline): SGDLS, YYNGEE. This CDR3 spans 14 amino acids. Only in-frame clones appear in the TCRdb table, and some are missing; sequencing was by immunoSEQ multiplex PCR. The sample shows tens of thousands of clones, 89% of them seen only once. The chain uses TRBV9 and TRBJ2-2; 7 nucleotides align to TRBD1. The origin of this receptor is an adult in good health. The material sequenced was peripheral blood, taken on day 0 of AZD1222 vaccination. CDR3 nucleotide sequence: TGTGCCAGCCGCACGGGACAGACCACCGGGGAGCTGTTTTTT. It yields the protein CASRTGQTTGELFF.